Listed below are T cell receptor beta chains from one sample, sequenced in a study of control samples from healthy donors and cancer patients. The repertoire was sequenced with immunoSEQ multiplex PCR; TCRdb's copy has only in-frame clones and lacks some. The data show 100,000 to 150,000 clones, 80% to 95% seen once. The sequencing sample was made of blood. Source of these receptors: a man younger than 30 in good health. The CDR3 runs from the conserved cysteine through the conserved F or W. D genes are given only for firm matches. Clone size is not always given. Where it is, it says once, few, many or a class for expanded clones.

TRBJ2-7 TRBD1 TRBV19 NA CASADRGGYEQYF TGTGCCAGTGCGGACAGGGGGGGCTACGAGCAGTACTTC
TRBJ2-1 TRBD2 TRBV13 NA CASSSTLAGGNEQFF TGTGCCAGCAGCTCGACTCTAGCGGGGGGGAATGAGCAGTTCTTC
TRBJ2-3 NA TRBV3-1/TRBV3-2 NA CASSQARVTDTQYF TGTGCCAGCAGCCAAGCTCGGGTCACAGATACGCAGTATTTT
TRBJ2-5 NA TRBV19 NA CASSVTTRFLETQYF TGTGCCAGTAGCGTAACGACGCGGTTCCTTGAGACCCAGTACTTC
TRBJ2-3 TRBD2 TRBV27 NA CASSPAGPGLPMDTQYF TGTGCCAGCAGCCCTGCCGGCCCGGGACTACCCATGGATACGCAGTATTTT
TRBJ2-2 NA TRBV5-4 NA CASSLDGKNTGELFF TGTGCCAGCAGCTTGGACGGGAAGAACACCGGGGAGCTGTTTTTT
TRBJ1-1 NA TRBV11-2 NA CASRLDRYRRPGNTEAFF TGTGCCAGCAGATTAGATAGGTATCGACGGCCGGGGAACACTGAAGCTTTCTTT
TRBJ2-7 NA TRBV5-6 NA CASDTYPPSYEQYF TGTGCCAGCGATACTTACCCCCCATCCTACGAGCAGTACTTC
TRBJ1-5 NA TRBV10-3 NA CAISESRRGDQPQHF TGTGCCATCAGTGAAAGTCGGCGCGGGGATCAGCCCCAGCATTTT
TRBJ1-4 NA TRBV7-9 NA CASLFREKSEKLFF TGTGCCAGCTTATTTCGGGAGAAGAGTGAAAAACTGTTTTTT
TRBJ2-3 TRBD1 TRBV29-1 NA CSIRGQGTDTQYF TGCAGCATCCGGGGACAGGGCACAGATACGCAGTATTTT
TRBJ2-1 NA TRBV27 NA CASSFASTVSYNEQFF TGTGCCAGCAGTTTTGCCTCCACGGTTTCCTACAATGAGCAGTTCTTC
TRBJ2-7 TRBD1 TRBV7-9 NA CASSLRLGTGKSYEQYF TGTGCCAGCAGCCTCCGACTTGGGACAGGAAAATCCTACGAGCAGTACTTC
TRBJ2-7 TRBD1 TRBV7-9 NA CASSLGQGAREEQYF TGTGCCAGCAGCCTGGGACAGGGGGCCCGGGAAGAGCAGTACTTC
TRBJ2-7 NA TRBV11-2 NA CASSPTGRGYEQYF TGTGCCAGCAGCCCAACGGGGAGGGGGTACGAGCAGTACTTC
TRBJ2-7 NA TRBV3-1/TRBV3-2 NA CASSQLYEQYF TGTGCCAGCAGCCAACTTTACGAGCAGTACTTC
TRBJ1-4 TRBD1 TRBV5-4 NA CASSLSGQGNEKLFF TGTGCCAGCAGCTTGTCGGGACAGGGAAATGAAAAACTGTTTTTT
TRBJ2-1 TRBD1 TRBV18 NA CASSPRQGNEQFF TGTGCCAGCTCACCTCGACAGGGGAATGAGCAGTTCTTC
TRBJ2-1 TRBD2 TRBV11-2 NA CASSPLGGVYNEQFF TGTGCCAGCAGCCCCCTTGGGGGGGTCTACAATGAGCAGTTCTTC
TRBJ1-1 TRBD1 TRBV4-1 NA CASSRPGQGPEAFF TGCGCCAGCAGCCGCCCGGGACAGGGCCCTGAAGCTTTCTTT
TRBJ2-5 NA TRBV5-6 NA CASSWKETQYF TGTGCCAGCAGCTGGAAAGAGACCCAGTACTTC
TRBJ1-1 TRBD1 TRBV19 NA CASSIQRQGGLNTEAFF TGTGCCAGTAGTATTCAAAGACAGGGCGGATTGAACACTGAAGCTTTCTTT
TRBJ2-5 NA TRBV3-1/TRBV3-2 NA CASSQFTVQETQYF TGTGCCAGCAGCCAATTTACGGTACAAGAGACCCAGTACTTC
TRBJ2-5 TRBD2 TRBV2 NA CASKTGLAGGKETQYF TGTGCCAGCAAGACTGGACTAGCGGGGGGGAAAGAGACCCAGTACTTC
TRBJ2-2 NA TRBV7-3 NA CASSPTNTGELFF TGTGCCAGCAGCCCCACGAACACCGGGGAGCTGTTTTTT
TRBJ1-2 TRBD1 TRBV27 NA CASSRRDRAGYDYTF TGTGCCAGCAGTCGCCGGGACAGGGCCGGCTATGACTACACCTTC
TRBJ1-2 NA TRBV19 few CASRFQTNYGYTF TGTGCCAGTAGATTCCAGACCAACTATGGCTACACCTTC
TRBJ2-5 TRBD2 TRBV5-6 NA CASSLGAGGTQETQYF TGTGCCAGCAGCTTGGGAGCGGGGGGGACCCAAGAGACCCAGTACTTC
TRBJ2-1 NA TRBV20-1 NA CSASEGTLRGNEQFF TGCAGTGCTAGTGAAGGGACCCTCAGAGGGAATGAGCAGTTCTTC
TRBJ2-7 NA TRBV5-1 NA CASSLGGREQYF TGCGCCAGCAGCTTGGGGGGTCGCGAGCAGTACTTC
TRBJ2-5 NA TRBV5-5 NA CASSFLSGQETQYF TGTGCCAGCAGCTTTTTGTCAGGGCAAGAGACCCAGTACTTC
TRBJ2-1 NA TRBV3-1/TRBV3-2 NA CASSQAADLEQFF TGTGCCAGCAGCCAAGCTGCCGACCTGGAGCAGTTCTTC
TRBJ1-1 NA TRBV18 NA CASSPRGTNTEAFF TGTGCCAGCTCACCACGGGGCACTAACACTGAAGCTTTCTTT
TRBJ2-3 NA TRBV5-1 NA CASSPSNPYTDTQYF TGCGCCAGCAGCCCCTCTAACCCGTACACAGATACGCAGTATTTT
TRBJ1-2 NA TRBV27 NA CASSLGPSAGYTF TGTGCCAGCAGCCTCGGACCTTCAGCCGGGTACACCTTC
TRBJ2-1 TRBD2 TRBV4-1 NA CASRRGLRGSSYNEQFF TGCGCCAGCAGGAGGGGACTACGGGGGAGCTCCTACAATGAGCAGTTCTTC
TRBJ1-2 NA TRBV19 few CASSAGALLLNYGYTF TGTGCCAGTAGTGCCGGGGCCCTACTACTTAACTATGGCTACACCTTC
TRBJ2-3 NA TRBV5-1 NA CASSLVAGTDTQYF TGCGCCAGCAGCTTGGTTGCAGGGACAGATACGCAGTATTTT
TRBJ1-1 TRBD1 TRBV11-3 NA CASSSGTGIYTEAFF TGTGCCAGCAGCTCCGGGACAGGGATTTACACTGAAGCTTTCTTT
TRBJ2-7 NA TRBV5-1 NA CASSRQTGILSNGQYF TGCGCCAGCAGCCGCCAAACAGGGATCCTAAGTAACGGGCAGTACTTC
TRBJ1-2 NA TRBV5-1 medium-sized CASSLDYGYTF TGCGCCAGCAGCTTGGACTATGGCTACACCTTC
TRBJ1-1 NA TRBV6-5 NA CASSSRGSQAFF TGTGCCAGCAGTTCGAGGGGGAGCCAAGCTTTCTTT
TRBJ1-2 NA TRBV6-6 NA CASNPRDGGGYTF TGTGCCAGCAACCCCCGGGACGGGGGTGGCTACACCTTC
TRBJ2-7 NA TRBV11-3 NA CASSFHLYEQYF TGTGCCAGCAGCTTCCACCTTTACGAGCAGTACTTC
TRBJ2-7 NA TRBV29-1 NA CSVEAGVPYEQYF TGCAGCGTTGAGGCAGGGGTCCCCTACGAGCAGTACTTC
TRBJ2-3 TRBD1 TRBV7-2 NA CASRSRGGTGGTSVDTQYF TGTGCCAGCAGATCGAGGGGGGGCACAGGGGGCACCAGCGTGGATACGCAGTATTTT
TRBJ2-5 NA TRBV5-1 NA CASSLRTIQETQYF TGCGCCAGCAGCTTACGGACTATACAAGAGACCCAGTACTTC
TRBJ2-7 TRBD2 TRBV5-1 few CASSPGGLSGDEQYF TGCGCCAGCAGCCCGGGGGGGTTGAGTGGGGACGAGCAGTACTTC
TRBJ1-1 TRBD1 TRBV29-1 NA CSVQGYSMNTEAFF TGCAGTGTACAGGGGTATAGCATGAACACTGAAGCTTTCTTT
TRBJ1-1 NA TRBV4-1 NA CASSQPGTYTEAFF TGCGCCAGCAGCCAGCCCGGTACGTACACTGAAGCTTTCTTT
TRBJ1-1 TRBD1 TRBV12-5 NA CASGLEMTGFRRTTEAFF TGTGCTAGTGGTTTAGAAATGACAGGGTTTAGACGAACCACTGAAGCTTTCTTT
TRBJ2-7 TRBD1 TRBV5-1 once CASSSIRTGPYYEQYF TGCGCCAGCAGCTCCATACGGACAGGGCCATACTACGAGCAGTACTTC
TRBJ2-1 TRBD2 TRBV5-1 NA CASSLGLAGSSYNEQFF TGCGCCAGCAGCTTGGGACTAGCGGGGAGCTCCTACAATGAGCAGTTCTTC